Listed here are 12 T cell receptor beta chains from one sample, sequenced in a study of cytomegalovirus exposure and HLA in healthy donors. PCR employed 60 Vbeta and 13 Jbeta primers. Clones were read by immunoSEQ multiplex PCR, and TCRdb kept only the in-frame ones, dropping some. The table includes roughly 100,000 clones, approximately 78% detected once. The sample comprised PBMCs. The receptors were sampled from a woman aged 35 to 49 in good health and CMV-seronegative.

The chain recombines TRBV27 with TRBJ2-3, with D uncertain. Deletions cut 7 bases from V and 1 base from J, with 12 bases between. The CDR3 covers 14 residues. CDR1 is MNHEY and CDR2 is SMNVEV in the germline V gene (reference sequence). CDR3 sequence: CASTQLGGTDTQYF. CDR3 sequence (DNA): TGTGCCAGCACGCAATTGGGCGGCACAGATACGCAGTATTTT.

This clone was seen just once. The chain combines TRBV28 with TRBJ2-2; 13 bases line up with TRBD2. The CDR3 totals 16 residues. J gave up 1 base and V 6 bases, and 2 bases lay outside the gene matches. Germline V CDR1 and CDR2: MDHEN, SYDVKM. CDR3 DNA sequence: TGTGCCAGCAGGACTAGCGGGAGGCTGAACACCGGGGAGCTGTTTTTT. It yields the protein CASRTSGRLNTGELFF.

The genes are TRBV19 and TRBJ2-7; 7 bases align to TRBD2. Losses at the gene ends were 3 bases for V and 0 bases for J; bases not matched to a gene: 2. This CDR3 spans 14 amino acids. Per the germline V gene, CDR1 is LNHDA and CDR2 is SQIVND (reference sequence). DNA for the CDR3: TGTGCCAGTAGTATCAGCGGGGCCTCCTACGAGCAGTACTTC. This encodes CASSISGASYEQYF.

This clone occurred once. The V call is TRBV13, the J call TRBJ2-3, with D maybe TRBD2 (5 bases). The CDR3 runs 12 residues. Germline values: CDR1 PRHDT, CDR2 FYEKMQ (reference sequence). Trimming cost V 6 bases and J 5 bases, with 9 bases left between them. CDR3: CASRKEGDTQYF. The CDR3, as DNA: TGTGCCAGCAGAAAAGAGGGAGATACGCAGTATTTT.

This clone has only a few counts. This sequence joins TRBV5-1 and TRBJ2-3, with D unclear. The CDR3 extends over 13 amino acids. Germline lookup yields CDR1 SGHRS and CDR2 YFSETQ. Trimming pared 0 bases from V and 3 bases from J, leaving 5 bases between. CDR3 amino acids: CASSLGETDTQYF. The CDR3 DNA sequence: TGCGCCAGCAGCTTGGGAGAGACAGATACGCAGTATTTT.

V gene TRBV28 combines with J gene TRBJ1-2; D ambiguous. Germline CDR1 MDHEN, CDR2 SYDVKM. The CDR3 has 13 residues. Trimming removed 9 bases at V and 6 bases at J, with 17 bases between. CDR3 protein: CASSENALDGYTF. CDR3 DNA: TGTGCCAGTAGCGAAAACGCCCTAGATGGCTACACCTTC.

The gene calls are TRBV2 and TRBJ2-1; 9 nucleotides align to TRBD2. This CDR3 contains 14 residues. CDR1 and CDR2 from the germline V gene are SNHLY and FYNNEI. Trimming at V came to 6 bases and at J to 10 bases, leaving 10 bases not matched to a gene. CDR3 region: CASSALRTSEEQFF. DNA for the CDR3: TGTGCCAGCAGCGCGCTTCGGACTAGCGAGGAGCAGTTCTTC. The full variable domain, with the rest looked up from reference TRBV2 and TRBJ2-1, is EPEVTQTPSHQVTQMGQEVILRCVPISNHLYFYWYRQILGQKVEFLVSFYNNEISEKSEIFDDQFSVERPDGSNFTLKIRSTKLEDSAMYFCASSALRTSEEQFFGPGTRLTVL.

DNA for the CDR3: TGTGCCAGCACCCCGACAGGGGGAAACACCATATATTTT. Translated, it gives CASTPTGGNTIYF. The V and J genes are TRBV28 and TRBJ1-3, with 7 nucleotides matching TRBD1. Germline lookup yields CDR1 MDHEN and CDR2 SYDVKM. V was pared by 7 bases and J by 4 bases, with 4 bases of the junction left unmatched. CDR3 length: 13 amino acids.

V and J are TRBV5-1 and TRBJ1-1; a possible D gene is TRBD1 (6 bases). The CDR3 sequence is 14 residues long. From germline, CDR1 is SGHRS and CDR2 YFSETQ. Trimming stripped 4 bases from V and 7 bases from J, with 17 bases between. Here the CDR3 reads CASSLQGSPDEAFF. DNA for the CDR3: TGCGCCAGCAGCCTACAGGGAAGCCCCGATGAAGCTTTCTTT.

Here the CDR3 DNA reads TGCGCCAGCAGCCAAGATCCCCCTTCCGGGACTAGCTATCTCGCCTACAATGAGCAGTTCTTC. Translation: CASSQDPPSGTSYLAYNEQFF. The chain carries TRBV4-3 and TRBJ2-1; TRBD2 agrees at 9 bases. The CDR3 spans 21 residues. V was clipped by 0 bases and J by 2 bases; unmatched bases: 17. CDR1 and CDR2 (germline): LGHNA, YSLEER.

The V gene is TRBV4-3, the J gene TRBJ2-4; no clear D gene. Germline values: CDR1 LGHNA, CDR2 YSLEER. The ends were cut back, 1 base at V and 0 bases at J, with 10 bases in the middle. This CDR3 has 16 amino acids. The CDR3 nucleotides read TGCGCCAGCAGCCAAGGAGCGACCCTAGCCAAAAACATTCAGTACTTC. Translation gives CASSQGATLAKNIQYF.

This clone turned up a few times. The chain recombines TRBV11-2 with TRBJ1-1, with D unclear. Between the trimmed V and J ends, which lost 1 base and 1 base, there was a span of 13 bases. Per the germline V gene, CDR1 is SGHAT and CDR2 is FQNNGV. The CDR3 runs to 16 residues. The CDR3 bases are TGTGCCAGCAGCTTAGCACAGCTAACCTCGAACACTGAAGCTTTCTTT. Translated: CASSLAQLTSNTEAFF.